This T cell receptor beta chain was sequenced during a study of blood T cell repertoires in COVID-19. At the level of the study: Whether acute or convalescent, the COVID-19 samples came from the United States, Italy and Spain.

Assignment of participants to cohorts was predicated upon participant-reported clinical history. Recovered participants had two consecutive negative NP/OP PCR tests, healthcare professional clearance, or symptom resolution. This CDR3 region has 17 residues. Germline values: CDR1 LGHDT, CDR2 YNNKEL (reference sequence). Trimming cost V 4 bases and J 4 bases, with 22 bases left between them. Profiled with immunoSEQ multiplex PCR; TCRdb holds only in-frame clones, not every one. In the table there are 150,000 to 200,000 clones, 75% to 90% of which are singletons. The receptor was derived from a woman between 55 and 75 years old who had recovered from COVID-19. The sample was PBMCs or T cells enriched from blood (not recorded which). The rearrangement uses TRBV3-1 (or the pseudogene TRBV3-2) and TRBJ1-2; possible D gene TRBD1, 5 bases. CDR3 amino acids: CASSLGNGDFHPYGYTF. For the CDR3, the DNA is TGTGCCAGCAGCCTTGGTAACGGGGACTTTCACCCCTATGGCTACACCTTC.